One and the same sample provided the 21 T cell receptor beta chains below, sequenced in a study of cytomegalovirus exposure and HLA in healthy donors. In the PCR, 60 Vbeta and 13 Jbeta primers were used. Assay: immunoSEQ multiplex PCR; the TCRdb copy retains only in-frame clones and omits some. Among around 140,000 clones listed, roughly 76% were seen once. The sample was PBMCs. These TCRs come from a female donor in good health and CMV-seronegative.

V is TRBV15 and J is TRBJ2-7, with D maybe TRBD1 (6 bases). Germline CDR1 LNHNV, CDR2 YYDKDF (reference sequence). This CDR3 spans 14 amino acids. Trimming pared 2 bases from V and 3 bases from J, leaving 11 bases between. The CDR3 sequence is CATSRNRAYYEQYF. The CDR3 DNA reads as TGTGCCACCAGCAGAAACAGGGCCTACTACGAGCAGTACTTC.

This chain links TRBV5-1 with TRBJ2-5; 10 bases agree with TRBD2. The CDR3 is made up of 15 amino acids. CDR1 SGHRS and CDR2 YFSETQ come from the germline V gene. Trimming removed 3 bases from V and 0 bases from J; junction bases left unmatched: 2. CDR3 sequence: CASSSGLADQETQYF. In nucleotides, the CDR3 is TGCGCCAGCAGCTCCGGACTAGCGGACCAAGAGACCCAGTACTTC.

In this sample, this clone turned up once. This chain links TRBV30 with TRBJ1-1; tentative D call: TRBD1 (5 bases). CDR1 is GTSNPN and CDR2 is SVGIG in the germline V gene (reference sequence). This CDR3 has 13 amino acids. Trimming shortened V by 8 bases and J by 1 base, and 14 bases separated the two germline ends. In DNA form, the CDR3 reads TGTGCCGGAGGGCAGGGTTGGAACACTGAAGCTTTCTTT. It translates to CAGGQGWNTEAFF.

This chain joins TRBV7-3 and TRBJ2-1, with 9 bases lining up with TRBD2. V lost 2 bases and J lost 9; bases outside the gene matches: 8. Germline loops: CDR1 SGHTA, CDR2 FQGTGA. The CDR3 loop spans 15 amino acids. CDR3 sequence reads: CASSLGLAGQGEQFF. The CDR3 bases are TGTGCCAGCAGCTTAGGGCTAGCGGGGCAAGGTGAGCAGTTCTTC.

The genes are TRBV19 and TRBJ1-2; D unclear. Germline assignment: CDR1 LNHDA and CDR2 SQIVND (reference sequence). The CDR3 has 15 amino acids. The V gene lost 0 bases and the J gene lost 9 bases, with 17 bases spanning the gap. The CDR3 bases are TGTGCCAGTAGTATAGACGGCGGCCAAGAGAGGAGCTACACCTTC. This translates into CASSIDGGQERSYTF.

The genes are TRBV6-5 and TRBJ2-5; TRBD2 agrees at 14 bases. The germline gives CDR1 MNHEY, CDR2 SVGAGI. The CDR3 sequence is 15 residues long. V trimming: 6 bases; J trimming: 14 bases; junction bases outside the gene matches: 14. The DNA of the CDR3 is TGTGCCAGCAGGAAATCCGGGACTAGCGGGGGTCATGCTTACTTC. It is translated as CASRKSGTSGGHAYF.

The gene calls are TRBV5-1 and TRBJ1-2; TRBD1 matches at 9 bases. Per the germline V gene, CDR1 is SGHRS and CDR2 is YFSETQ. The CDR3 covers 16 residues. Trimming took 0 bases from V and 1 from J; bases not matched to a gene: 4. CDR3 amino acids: CASSLGGQGNNYGYTF. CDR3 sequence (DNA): TGCGCCAGCAGCTTGGGTGGACAGGGGAATAACTATGGCTACACCTTC.

The CDR3 DNA is TGCAGCGACAATTCCCACAGGGCCCCCTATGGCTACACCTTC. It codes for CSDNSHRAPYGYTF. This chain joins TRBV29-1 and TRBJ1-2; a possible D gene is TRBD1 (6 bases). The CDR3 runs to 14 residues. Between the trimmed V and J ends, which lost 7 bases and 4 bases, there was a span of 19 bases. Germline V CDR1 and CDR2: SQVTM, ANQGSEA.

CDR3: CASGFGGDIKKNQPQHF. In DNA, the CDR3 is TGTGCTAGTGGTTTCGGGGGGGACATTAAGAAGAATCAGCCCCAGCATTTT. The chain joins TRBV12-5 to TRBJ1-5; TRBD1 is a possible D gene (6 bases). CDR1 and CDR2 (germline): LGHNT, FRNRAP. Between the trimmed V and J ends, which lost 3 bases and 4 bases, there was a span of 19 bases. The CDR3 totals 17 residues.

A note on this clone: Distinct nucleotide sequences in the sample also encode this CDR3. The CDR3 DNA is TGTGCCAGTAGCCGCGGACAGGGAAACACCATATATTTT. As protein: CASSRGQGNTIYF. The J gene is TRBJ1-3, the V gene TRBV19; a weak D match, TRBD1 (6 bases). The CDR3 consists of 13 residues. V dropped 6 bases and J dropped 4 bases, with 10 bases sitting between them. Germline assignment: CDR1 LNHDA and CDR2 SQIVND (reference sequence).

CDR3 amino acids: CASRGTSNTGELFF. CDR3 in DNA: TGTGCCAGCAGGGGGACATCGAACACCGGGGAGCTGTTTTTT. The V and J genes are TRBV7-3 and TRBJ2-2; D perhaps matches TRBD1 (6 bases). Germline V gene lookup returns CDR1 SGHTA and CDR2 FQGTGA. The CDR3 totals 14 residues. V lost 6 bases, J lost 0 bases, and 8 bases lay in between.

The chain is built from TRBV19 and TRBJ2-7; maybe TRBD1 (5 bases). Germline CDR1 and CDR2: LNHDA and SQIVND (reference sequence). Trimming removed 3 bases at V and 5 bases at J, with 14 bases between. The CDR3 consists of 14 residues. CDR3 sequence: CASSIRTFTHEQYF. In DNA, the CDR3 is TGTGCCAGTAGTATCCGGACATTTACGCACGAGCAGTACTTC.

DNA of the CDR3: TGTGCCAGCAGCCCCGGGACAGGTTACAATGAGCAGTTCTTC. Translation: CASSPGTGYNEQFF. The V and J genes are TRBV11-2 and TRBJ2-1; 8 bases fit TRBD1. The CDR3 spans 14 residues. Germline V gene data show CDR1 as SGHAT and CDR2 as FQNNGV. The V and J ends lost 5 bases and 4 bases, in that order; junction bases with no gene match: 4.

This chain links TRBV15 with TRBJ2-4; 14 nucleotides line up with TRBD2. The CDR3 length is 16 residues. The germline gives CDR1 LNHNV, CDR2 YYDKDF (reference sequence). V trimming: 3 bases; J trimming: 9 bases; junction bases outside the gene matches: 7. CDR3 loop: CATSSGTSGSDGIQYF. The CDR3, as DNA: TGTGCCACCAGCAGCGGGACTAGCGGGAGTGACGGCATTCAGTACTTC.

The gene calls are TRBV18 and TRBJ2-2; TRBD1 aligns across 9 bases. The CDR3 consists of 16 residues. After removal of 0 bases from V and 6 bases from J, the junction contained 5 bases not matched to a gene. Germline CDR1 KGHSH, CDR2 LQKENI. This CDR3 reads CASSPPMGQGPGELFF. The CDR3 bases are TGTGCCAGCTCACCACCGATGGGACAGGGTCCCGGGGAGCTGTTTTTT. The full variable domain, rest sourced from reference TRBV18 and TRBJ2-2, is NAGVMQNPRHLVRRRGQEARLRCSPMKGHSHVYWYRQLPEEGLKFMVYLQKENIIDESGMPKERFSAEFPKEGPSILRIQQVVRGDSAAYFCASSPPMGQGPGELFFGEGSRLTVL.

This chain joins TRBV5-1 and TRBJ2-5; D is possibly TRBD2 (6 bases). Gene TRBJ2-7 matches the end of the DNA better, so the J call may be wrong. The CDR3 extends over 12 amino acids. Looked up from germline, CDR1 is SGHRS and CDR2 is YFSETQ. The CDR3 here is CASSPGAYEQYF. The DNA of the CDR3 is TGCGCCAGCAGCCCGGGAGCCTACGAGCAGTACTTC.

The CDR3 loop reads CASSGPGQGPYEQYF. CDR3 DNA sequence: TGTGCCAGCAGTGGACCGGGACAGGGTCCCTACGAGCAGTACTTC. The rearrangement joins TRBV28 to TRBJ2-7, with 9 bases identical to TRBD1. With V trimmed by 5 bases and J by 2 bases, 7 bases remained unmatched. Germline V gene sequence: CDR1 MDHEN, CDR2 SYDVKM. The CDR3 runs to 15 residues.

CDR3: CASSLSSSGPLYNEQFF. As DNA, the CDR3 is TGTGCCAGCAGCTTAAGTTCTAGCGGGCCCCTCTACAATGAGCAGTTCTTC. This chain joins TRBV7-3 and TRBJ2-1, with 8 positions matching TRBD2. The CDR3 runs 17 residues. After removal of 1 base from V and 3 bases from J, the junction contained 8 bases not matched to a gene. Germline V CDR1 and CDR2: SGHTA, FQGTGA.

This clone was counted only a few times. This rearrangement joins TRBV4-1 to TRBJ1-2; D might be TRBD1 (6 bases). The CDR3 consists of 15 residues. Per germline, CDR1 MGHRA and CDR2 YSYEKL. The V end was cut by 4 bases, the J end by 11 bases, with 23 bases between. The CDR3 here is CASSPRDTPRVGYTF. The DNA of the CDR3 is TGCGCCAGCAGCCCTCGGGACACCCCGCGAGTCGGGTACACCTTC.

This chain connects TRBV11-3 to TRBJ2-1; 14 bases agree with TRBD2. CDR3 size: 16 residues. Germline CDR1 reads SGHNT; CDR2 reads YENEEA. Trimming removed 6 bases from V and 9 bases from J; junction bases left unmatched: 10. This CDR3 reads CASRPPGLAGVGEQFF. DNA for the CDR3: TGTGCCAGCAGGCCACCGGGACTAGCGGGAGTGGGTGAGCAGTTCTTC.

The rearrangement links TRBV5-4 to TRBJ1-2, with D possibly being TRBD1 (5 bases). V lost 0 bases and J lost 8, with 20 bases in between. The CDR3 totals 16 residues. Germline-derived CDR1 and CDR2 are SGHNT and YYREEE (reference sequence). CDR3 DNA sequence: TGTGCCAGCAGCTTGGAAGGGAGGGGATCGGTCTACGGCTACACCTTC. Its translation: CASSLEGRGSVYGYTF.